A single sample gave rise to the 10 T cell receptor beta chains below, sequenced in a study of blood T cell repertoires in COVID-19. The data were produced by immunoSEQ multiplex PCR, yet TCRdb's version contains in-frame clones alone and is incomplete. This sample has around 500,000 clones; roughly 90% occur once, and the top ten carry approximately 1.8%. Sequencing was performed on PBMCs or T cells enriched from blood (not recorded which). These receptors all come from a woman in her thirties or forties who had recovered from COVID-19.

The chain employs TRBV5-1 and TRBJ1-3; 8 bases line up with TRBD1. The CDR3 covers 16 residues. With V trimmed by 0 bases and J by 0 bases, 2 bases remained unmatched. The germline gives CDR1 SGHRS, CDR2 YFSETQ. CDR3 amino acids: CASSLVGTGSGNTIYF. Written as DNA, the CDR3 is TGCGCCAGCAGCTTGGTGGGGACAGGCTCTGGAAACACCATATATTTT.

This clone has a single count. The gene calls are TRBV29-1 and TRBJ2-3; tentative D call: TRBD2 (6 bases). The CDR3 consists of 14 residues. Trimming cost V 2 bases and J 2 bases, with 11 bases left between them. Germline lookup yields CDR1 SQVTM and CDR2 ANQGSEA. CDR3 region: CSVEIGGITDTQYF. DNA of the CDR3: TGCAGCGTTGAAATAGGCGGGATCACAGATACGCAGTATTTT.

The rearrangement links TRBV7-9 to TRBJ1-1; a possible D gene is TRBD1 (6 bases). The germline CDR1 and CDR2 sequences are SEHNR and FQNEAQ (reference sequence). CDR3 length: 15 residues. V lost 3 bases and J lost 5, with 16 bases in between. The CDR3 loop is CASSFGEQGWTEAFF. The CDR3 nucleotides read TGTGCCAGCAGCTTCGGAGAACAGGGTTGGACTGAAGCTTTCTTT. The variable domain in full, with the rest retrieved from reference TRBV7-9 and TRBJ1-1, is DTGVSQNPRHKITKRGQNVTFRCDPISEHNRLYWYRQTLGQGPEFLTYFQNEAQLEKSRLLSDRFSAERPKGSFSTLEIQRTEQGDSAMYLCASSFGEQGWTEAFFGQGTRLTVV.

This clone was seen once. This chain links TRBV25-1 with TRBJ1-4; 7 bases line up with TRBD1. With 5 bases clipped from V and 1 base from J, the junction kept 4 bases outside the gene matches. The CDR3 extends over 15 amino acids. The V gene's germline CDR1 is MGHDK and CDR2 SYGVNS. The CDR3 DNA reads TGTGCCAGCAGTTTGGGGGACAGAACTAATGAAAAACTGTTTTTT. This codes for CASSLGDRTNEKLFF.

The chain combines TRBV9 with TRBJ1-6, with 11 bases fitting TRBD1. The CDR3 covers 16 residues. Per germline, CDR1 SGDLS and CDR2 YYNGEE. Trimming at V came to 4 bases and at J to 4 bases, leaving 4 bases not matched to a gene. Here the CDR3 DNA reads TGTGCCAGCAGCTCCGGGACAGGGGGTTATAATTCACCCCTCCACTTT. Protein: CASSSGTGGYNSPLHF.

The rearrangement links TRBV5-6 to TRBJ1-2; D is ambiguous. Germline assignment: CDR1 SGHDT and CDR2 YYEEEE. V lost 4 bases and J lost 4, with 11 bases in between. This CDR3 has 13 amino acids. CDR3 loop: CASSRTVTYGYTF. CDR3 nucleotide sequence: TGTGCCAGCAGCCGGACTGTGACCTATGGCTACACCTTC. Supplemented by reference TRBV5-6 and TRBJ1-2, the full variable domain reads DAGVTQSPTHLIKTRGQQVTLRCSPKSGHDTVSWYQQALGQGPQFIFQYYEEEERQRGNFPDRFSGHQFPNYSSELNVNALLLGDSALYLCASSRTVTYGYTFGSGTRLTVV.

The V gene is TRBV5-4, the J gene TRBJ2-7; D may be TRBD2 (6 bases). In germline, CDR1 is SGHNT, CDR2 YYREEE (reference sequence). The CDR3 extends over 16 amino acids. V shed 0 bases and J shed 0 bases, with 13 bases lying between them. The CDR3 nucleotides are TGTGCCAGCAGCTTGGCCCCGCGGGGCAGCTCCTACGAGCAGTACTTC. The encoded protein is CASSLAPRGSSYEQYF.

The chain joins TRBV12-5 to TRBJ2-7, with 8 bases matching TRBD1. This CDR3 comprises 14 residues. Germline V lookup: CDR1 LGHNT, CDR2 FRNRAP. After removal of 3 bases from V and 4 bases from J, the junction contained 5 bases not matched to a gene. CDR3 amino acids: CASGLGQGQYEQYF. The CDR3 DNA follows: TGTGCTAGTGGTTTAGGACAGGGCCAGTACGAGCAGTACTTC.

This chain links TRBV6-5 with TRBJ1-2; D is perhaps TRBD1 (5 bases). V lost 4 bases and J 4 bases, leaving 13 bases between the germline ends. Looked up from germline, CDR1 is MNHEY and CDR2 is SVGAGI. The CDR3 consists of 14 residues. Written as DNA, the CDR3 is TGTGCCAGCAGTTCGCCAGGGATTAGCTATGGCTACACCTTC. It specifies CASSSPGISYGYTF.

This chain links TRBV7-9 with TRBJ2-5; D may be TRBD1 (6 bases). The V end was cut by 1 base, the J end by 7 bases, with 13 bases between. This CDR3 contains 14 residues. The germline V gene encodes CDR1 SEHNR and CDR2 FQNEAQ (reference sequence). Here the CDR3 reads CASSLGTGLVTQYF. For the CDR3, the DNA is TGTGCCAGCAGCTTAGGAACAGGGTTGGTGACCCAGTACTTC.